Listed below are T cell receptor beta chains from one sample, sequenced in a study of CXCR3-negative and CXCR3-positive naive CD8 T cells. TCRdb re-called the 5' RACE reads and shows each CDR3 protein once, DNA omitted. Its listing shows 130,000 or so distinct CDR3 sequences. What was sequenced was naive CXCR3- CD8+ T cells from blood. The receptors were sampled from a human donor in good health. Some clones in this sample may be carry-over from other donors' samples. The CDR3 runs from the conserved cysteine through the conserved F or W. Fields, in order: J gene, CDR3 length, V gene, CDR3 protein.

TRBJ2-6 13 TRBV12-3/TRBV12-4 CASSFGGANVLTF
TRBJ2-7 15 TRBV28 CASRPVSGDSYEQYF
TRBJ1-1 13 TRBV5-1 CASSLGGAVEAFF
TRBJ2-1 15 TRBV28 CASSSTTGAGDEQFF
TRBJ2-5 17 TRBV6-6 CASSPGTSGGPRETQYF
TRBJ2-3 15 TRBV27 CATSGSGASTDTQYF
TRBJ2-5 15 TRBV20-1 CSARVIHSYQETQYF
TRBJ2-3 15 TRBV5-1 CASSRDGVSTDTQYF
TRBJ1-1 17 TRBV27 CASSLRDTGLSYTEAFF
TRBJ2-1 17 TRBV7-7 CASSLGQTNLSYNEQFF
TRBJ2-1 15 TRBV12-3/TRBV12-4 CASSLAGLPYNEQFF